This TCR beta chain was observed in a study of CD8 T cells in Susac syndrome. The authors reverse transcribed roughly 0.5 to 1 ug RNA with random hexamers. TCRdb independently ran MiXCR on the immunoSEQ multiplex PCR reads; one entry per CDR3 protein. The sample holds fewer than 150,000 distinct CDR3 sequences; 85% to 95% are singletons and the top ten take roughly 0.094%. Sequencing of TCR beta was performed on blood CD8+ and CD4+ T cells. The CD8+ and CD4+ T cells were negatively isolated, with the TEMRA cells enriched by FACS. CDR3 length: 17 residues. The germline gives CDR1 DFQATT, CDR2 SNEGSKA (reference sequence). V lost 0 bases and J 0 bases, leaving 12 bases between the germline ends.

The rearrangement uses TRBV20-1 and TRBJ1-6; D is unresolved. The source of this sequence is a human donor with multiple sclerosis. Source material: CD4+ T cells from PBMCs. The CDR3 nucleotides are TGCAGTGCTAGAGAGGGTGGGCCTCGCTCCTATAATTCACCCCTCCACTTT. Its protein product is CSAREGGPRSYNSPLHF.